The sample holds many counts of the clone carrying this TCR beta chain. V lost 4 bases to trimming and J lost 0 bases, with 14 bases between them. The CDR3 loop spans 15 amino acids. CDR1 and CDR2 from the germline V gene are SQVTM and ANQGSEA. Donors comprised healthy HIV-negative adults lacking recent acute infections or vaccinations. Donors were Caucasian adults residing in Nashville, Tennessee, USA. These data originate in a study of shared clonotypes between healthy human individuals. Several immunoSEQ 96-well plates shared each subset's DNA, each plate a replicate. Replicate PCRs for unsorted PBMC used approximately 300 ng DNA (about 30,000 T cell genomes). Only in-frame clones appear in the TCRdb table, and some are missing; sequencing was by immunoSEQ multiplex PCR. Of 450,000 to 600,000 clones in the sample, around three quarters were seen once.

This sequence joins TRBV29-1 and TRBJ2-3; no clear D gene. Sequencing was carried out using PBMCs. This TCR was recovered from a woman aged 35 to 49 in good health. Some clones in this sample may be carry-over from other donors' samples. The CDR3 region has the DNA TGCAGCGTTGGACGGCCCGACTCTAGCACAGATACGCAGTATTTT. Translated: CSVGRPDSSTDTQYF.